Listed below are T cell receptor beta chains from one sample, sequenced in a study of CD8 T cells in ankylosing spondylitis. TCRdb itself ran the 5' RACE reads through MiXCR, one entry per CDR3 protein. Among fewer than 250,000 distinct CDR3 sequences listed, more than 9% were seen once. Sequencing was carried out using blood, either unsorted or a sorted T cell fraction (not recorded which). The receptors originated from a male donor with ankylosing spondylitis or in good health (not recorded which). The CDR3 runs from the conserved cysteine through the conserved F or W. A D gene is named only where the DNA matches it firmly. Not all rows give a size; the values are once, few, many and, for expanded clones, a class.

J: TRBJ2-2
D: TRBD1
size: many
V: TRBV20-1
CDR3: CSARLDRDRVTGELFF
DNA: TGCAGTGCTCGACTCGACCGGGACAGGGTCACCGGGGAGCTGTTTTTT

J: TRBJ2-1
D: TRBD2
size: many
V: TRBV3-1
CDR3: CASSRSSGTYNEQFF
DNA: TGTGCCAGCAGCCGGAGTAGCGGGACGTACAATGAGCAGTTCTTC

J: TRBJ2-1
D: .
size: few
V: TRBV20-1
CDR3: CSARDLAGRIYNEQFF
DNA: TGCAGTGCTAGAGATCTCGCCGGGAGAATCTACAATGAGCAGTTCTTC

J: TRBJ1-5
D: .
size: .
V: TRBV30
CDR3: CAWSAPRRGIGNQPQHF
DNA: TGTGCCTGGAGTGCCCCTCGGCGGGGGATCGGCAATCAGCCCCAGCATTTT

J: TRBJ1-4
D: .
size: many
V: TRBV7-2
CDR3: CASSPAGSTNEKLFF
DNA: TGTGCCAGCAGCCCAGCTGGGTCAACTAATGAAAAACTGTTTTTT

J: TRBJ2-7
D: .
size: .
V: TRBV18
CDR3: CASSRSVGTEIYEQYF
DNA: TGTGCCAGCTCCCGTAGTGTCGGGACTGAGATATACGAGCAGTACTTC

J: TRBJ1-1
D: TRBD1
size: many
V: TRBV20-1
CDR3: CSAAGGGKAEAFF
DNA: TGCAGTGCCGCAGGGGGGGGGAAGGCTGAAGCTTTCTTT

J: TRBJ1-5
D: .
size: many
V: TRBV20-1
CDR3: CSAQHGGGQPQHF
DNA: TGCAGTGCTCAGCACGGGGGCGGTCAGCCCCAGCATTTT

J: TRBJ1-5
D: .
size: many
V: TRBV5-1
CDR3: CASSLTGIGPQHF
DNA: TGCGCCAGCAGCTTGACAGGTATAGGGCCCCAGCATTTT

J: TRBJ1-5
D: .
size: many
V: TRBV20-1
CDR3: CSARVGTENQPQHF
DNA: TGCAGTGCTAGGGTCGGGACCGAAAATCAGCCCCAGCATTTT

J: TRBJ2-3
D: TRBD2
size: .
V: TRBV12-3/TRBV12-4
CDR3: CASDTSAFTDTQYF
DNA: TGTGCCAGCGATACTAGCGCCTTCACAGATACGCAGTATTTT

J: TRBJ2-3
D: TRBD2
size: .
V: TRBV2
CDR3: CASTRTSGSDTQYF
DNA: TGTGCCAGCACCCGGACTAGCGGTTCAGATACGCAGTATTTT

J: TRBJ1-2
D: .
size: many
V: TRBV5-1
CDR3: CASTLPGYGYTF
DNA: TGCGCCAGCACCTTACCGGGCTATGGCTACACCTTC

J: TRBJ2-1
D: .
size: many
V: TRBV29-1
CDR3: CSVEPGARYNEQFF
DNA: TGCAGCGTTGAGCCGGGGGCAAGGTACAATGAGCAGTTCTTC

J: TRBJ2-2
D: TRBD2
size: few
V: TRBV7-6
CDR3: CASSPRWRGGTNTGELFF
DNA: TGTGCCAGCAGCCCAAGGTGGCGGGGGGGAACGAACACCGGGGAGCTGTTTTTT

J: TRBJ1-2
D: .
size: many
V: TRBV4-2
CDR3: CASSQEWNEAYYGYTF
DNA: TGTGCCAGCAGCCAAGAATGGAACGAGGCCTACTATGGCTACACCTTC

J: TRBJ2-4
D: .
size: few
V: TRBV15
CDR3: CATSRDRRTQIAKNIQYF
DNA: TGTGCCACCAGCAGAGATCGGCGGACACAAATAGCCAAAAACATTCAGTACTTC

J: TRBJ1-6
D: .
size: many
V: TRBV6-1
CDR3: CASSPRTQDNSPLHF
DNA: TGTGCCAGCAGTCCTAGGACACAAGATAATTCACCCCTCCACTTT

J: TRBJ2-2
D: .
size: many
V: TRBV12-3/TRBV12-4
CDR3: CASSESTGRTGELFF
DNA: TGTGCCAGCAGTGAGTCGACAGGAAGAACCGGGGAGCTGTTTTTT

J: TRBJ2-3
D: TRBD1
size: .
V: TRBV11-2
CDR3: CASSPIRTGTFTDTQYF
DNA: TGTGCCAGCAGCCCGATTAGGACAGGGACTTTCACAGATACGCAGTATTTT

J: TRBJ2-3
D: TRBD2
size: many
V: TRBV7-2
CDR3: CASSPRLAGSTDTQYF
DNA: TGTGCCAGCAGCCCACGACTAGCGGGGAGCACAGATACGCAGTATTTT

J: TRBJ1-1
D: .
size: many
V: TRBV12-3/TRBV12-4
CDR3: CASIRDREAFF
DNA: TGTGCCAGCATCAGGGACCGCGAAGCTTTCTTT

J: TRBJ2-2
D: TRBD1
size: .
V: TRBV11-2
CDR3: CASSLDRPGQGAGGELFF
DNA: TGTGCCAGCAGCTTAGATCGTCCGGGACAGGGGGCCGGCGGGGAGCTGTTTTTT

J: TRBJ2-7
D: .
size: many
V: TRBV19
CDR3: CASSIEASYEQYF
DNA: TGTGCCAGTAGTATCGAGGCCTCCTACGAGCAGTACTTC

J: TRBJ2-1
D: .
size: .
V: TRBV7-7
CDR3: CASSPWATYNEQFF
DNA: TGTGCCAGCAGCCCCTGGGCTACTTACAATGAGCAGTTCTTC

J: TRBJ2-3
D: TRBD2
size: .
V: TRBV7-8
CDR3: CASRVSGGLATDTQYF
DNA: TGTGCCAGCAGGGTGAGCGGGGGACTAGCGACAGATACGCAGTATTTT

J: TRBJ2-5
D: .
size: many
V: TRBV12-3/TRBV12-4
CDR3: CASSFWSETQYF
DNA: TGTGCCAGCAGTTTTTGGTCGGAGACCCAGTACTTC

J: TRBJ1-5
D: .
size: few
V: TRBV11-2
CDR3: CASSSTGTDNQPQHF
DNA: TGTGCCAGCAGCTCTACCGGGACGGACAATCAGCCCCAGCATTTT

J: TRBJ1-4
D: TRBD1
size: .
V: TRBV7-2
CDR3: CASSLGQGRYEKLFF
DNA: TGTGCCAGCAGCTTAGGACAGGGCCGTTATGAAAAACTGTTTTTT

J: TRBJ2-1
D: .
size: many
V: TRBV20-1
CDR3: CSASRTGIGEQFF
DNA: TGCAGTGCTTCCCGGACCGGGATTGGCGAGCAGTTCTTC

J: TRBJ2-5
D: .
size: many
V: TRBV5-6
CDR3: CASSLPGKETQYF
DNA: TGTGCCAGCAGCCTTCCAGGGAAAGAGACCCAGTACTTC

J: TRBJ2-7
D: TRBD2
size: many
V: TRBV12-3/TRBV12-4
CDR3: CASSSPILAGGDEQYF
DNA: TGTGCCAGCAGTTCCCCAATACTAGCGGGAGGCGACGAGCAGTACTTC

J: TRBJ1-5
D: .
size: many
V: TRBV20-1
CDR3: CSARDRLSGAYAPQHF
DNA: TGCAGTGCTAGAGATAGGTTGTCGGGGGCTTATGCGCCCCAGCATTTT

J: TRBJ1-1
D: .
size: few
V: TRBV4-1
CDR3: CASSLGRSPNTEAFF
DNA: TGCGCCAGCAGCCTGGGTCGGTCACCTAACACTGAAGCTTTCTTT

J: TRBJ1-1
D: TRBD1
size: many
V: TRBV5-1
CDR3: CASSLGQGGGFTEAFF
DNA: TGCGCCAGCAGCTTGGGACAGGGCGGCGGGTTCACTGAAGCTTTCTTT

J: TRBJ2-2
D: .
size: many
V: TRBV20-1
CDR3: CSARHMAGELFF
DNA: TGCAGTGCTAGACACATGGCCGGGGAGCTGTTTTTT

J: TRBJ2-5
D: .
size: many
V: TRBV15
CDR3: CATSWGTGTQYF
DNA: TGTGCCACCAGTTGGGGGACCGGGACCCAGTACTTC

J: TRBJ1-4
D: .
size: many
V: TRBV2
CDR3: CATQFQGPNEKLFF
DNA: TGTGCCACCCAGTTCCAGGGACCTAATGAAAAACTGTTTTTT

J: TRBJ2-1
D: .
size: many
V: TRBV10-3
CDR3: CATTWGEREQFF
DNA: TGTGCCACCACCTGGGGAGAGCGGGAGCAGTTCTTC

J: TRBJ2-2
D: TRBD2
size: few
V: TRBV9
CDR3: CASSVGWGRAAGELFF
DNA: TGTGCCAGCAGCGTAGGATGGGGGAGGGCCGCCGGGGAGCTGTTTTTT

J: TRBJ2-2
D: TRBD1
size: many
V: TRBV2
CDR3: CASRSGQGGTGELFF
DNA: TGTGCCAGCAGATCTGGACAGGGGGGCACCGGGGAGCTGTTTTTT

J: TRBJ2-5
D: .
size: many
V: TRBV6-1
CDR3: CASRTGPGATQYF
DNA: TGTGCCAGCCGTACAGGGCCTGGAGCCACCCAGTACTTC

J: TRBJ2-6
D: .
size: .
V: TRBV19
CDR3: CASSINRLSSGANVLTF
DNA: TGTGCCAGTAGTATCAACAGACTTAGCTCTGGGGCCAACGTCCTGACTTTC

J: TRBJ1-4
D: .
size: .
V: TRBV10-2
CDR3: CASSDRDIGEKLFF
DNA: TGCGCCAGCAGCGACCGGGACATCGGGGAAAAACTGTTTTTT

J: TRBJ2-3
D: .
size: few
V: TRBV11-1
CDR3: CASSWAVEGAASTDTQYF
DNA: TGTGCCAGCAGCTGGGCTGTGGAGGGTGCAGCTAGCACAGATACGCAGTATTTT

J: TRBJ2-2
D: TRBD1
size: many
V: TRBV27
CDR3: CASSFGTGHPGELFF
DNA: TGTGCCAGCAGTTTTGGGACAGGGCACCCCGGGGAGCTGTTTTTT

J: TRBJ2-7
D: TRBD1
size: many
V: TRBV12-3/TRBV12-4
CDR3: CASSWLTDHRGDSYEQYF
DNA: TGTGCCAGCAGTTGGTTGACCGACCACAGGGGGGACTCCTACGAGCAGTACTTC

J: TRBJ2-2
D: .
size: many
V: TRBV4-1
CDR3: CASSQDPVGGTNTGELFF
DNA: TGCGCCAGCAGCCAAGATCCGGTCGGGGGAACGAACACCGGGGAGCTGTTTTTT

J: TRBJ2-5
D: TRBD2
size: many
V: TRBV5-1
CDR3: CASSRTSGVQETQYF
DNA: TGCGCCAGCAGCCGGACTAGCGGGGTACAAGAGACCCAGTACTTC

J: TRBJ1-2
D: .
size: many
V: TRBV29-1
CDR3: CSVMGGDYGYTF
DNA: TGCAGCGTTATGGGAGGCGACTATGGCTACACCTTC